This T cell receptor (beta chain) was profiled in a study of T cell responses to AZD1222 COVID-19 vaccine. Findings and caveats of the study: Donors were chiefly white British, with a greater number of females, and clonal diversity was perhaps underestimated. Distributed over spike, vaccine-associated CD4 TCRs predominated at 160-218 and 743-854. Only a handful of AZD1222 recipients, several in all, had baseline seropositivity.

Generated by immunoSEQ multiplex PCR, the TCRdb table keeps only in-frame clones and is missing some. The sample holds 80,000 or so clones, roughly 85% seen once. Worth noting for this clone: What it binds is unknown.

Per germline, CDR1 MNHEY and CDR2 SMNVEV (reference sequence). Trimming cost V 5 bases and J 4 bases, with 15 bases left between them. CDR3 size: 14 residues. The chain carries TRBV27 and TRBJ2-7; a weak D match, TRBD1 (6 bases). The sequence was collected from an adult in good health. Sample: peripheral blood, taken on day 0 of AZD1222 vaccination. CDR3 sequence reads: CASSIQGFSYEQYF. CDR3 in DNA: TGTGCCAGCAGTATACAGGGATTTTCATACGAGCAGTACTTC.